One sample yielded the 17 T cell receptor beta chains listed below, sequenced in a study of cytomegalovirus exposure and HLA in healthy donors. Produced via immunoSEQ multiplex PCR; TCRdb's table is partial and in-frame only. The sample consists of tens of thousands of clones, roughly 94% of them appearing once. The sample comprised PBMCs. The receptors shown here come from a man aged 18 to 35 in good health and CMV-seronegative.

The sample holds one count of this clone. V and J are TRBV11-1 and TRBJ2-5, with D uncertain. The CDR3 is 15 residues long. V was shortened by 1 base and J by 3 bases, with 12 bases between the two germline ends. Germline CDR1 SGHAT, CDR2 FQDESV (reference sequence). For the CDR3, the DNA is TGTGCCAGCAGCTTAGATCCGGGTTTAGAAGAGACCCAGTACTTC. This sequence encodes CASSLDPGLEETQYF.

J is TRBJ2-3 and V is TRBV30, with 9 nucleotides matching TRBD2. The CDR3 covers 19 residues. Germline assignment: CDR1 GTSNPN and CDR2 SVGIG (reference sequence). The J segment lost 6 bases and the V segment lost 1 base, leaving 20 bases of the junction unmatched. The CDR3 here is CAWSALYDSPGLASDTQYF. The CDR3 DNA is TGTGCCTGGAGTGCCTTATACGACTCCCCGGGACTAGCATCGGATACGCAGTATTTT.

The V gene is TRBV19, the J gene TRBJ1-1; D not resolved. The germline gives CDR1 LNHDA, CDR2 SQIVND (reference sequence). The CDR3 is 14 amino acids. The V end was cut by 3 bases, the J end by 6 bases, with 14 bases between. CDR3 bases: TGTGCCAGTAGTATTGTGGTCGGGAGCCCTGAAGCTTTCTTT. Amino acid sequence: CASSIVVGSPEAFF.

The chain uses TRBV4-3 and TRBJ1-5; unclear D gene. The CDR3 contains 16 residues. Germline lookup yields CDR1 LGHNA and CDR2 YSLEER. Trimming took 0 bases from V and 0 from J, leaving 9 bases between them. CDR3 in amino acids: CASSQEADYSNQPQHF. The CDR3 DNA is TGCGCCAGCAGCCAAGAGGCAGATTATAGCAATCAGCCCCAGCATTTT.

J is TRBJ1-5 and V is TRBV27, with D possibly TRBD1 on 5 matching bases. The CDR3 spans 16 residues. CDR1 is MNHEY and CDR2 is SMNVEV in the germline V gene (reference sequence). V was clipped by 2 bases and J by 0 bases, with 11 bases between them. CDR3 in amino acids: CASSLDRPNSNQPQHF. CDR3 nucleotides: TGTGCCAGCAGTTTAGACAGACCGAATAGCAATCAGCCCCAGCATTTT.

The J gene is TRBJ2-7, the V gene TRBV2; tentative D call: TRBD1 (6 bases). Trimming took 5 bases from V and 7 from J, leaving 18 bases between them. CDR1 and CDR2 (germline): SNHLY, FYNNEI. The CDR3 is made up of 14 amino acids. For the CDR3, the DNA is TGTGCCAGCAGTAGCGACAGGTATGATGGGGAGCAGTACTTC. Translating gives CASSSDRYDGEQYF.

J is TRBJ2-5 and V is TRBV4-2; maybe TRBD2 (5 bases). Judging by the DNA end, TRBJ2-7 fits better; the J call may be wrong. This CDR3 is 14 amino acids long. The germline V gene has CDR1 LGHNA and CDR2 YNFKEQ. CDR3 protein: CASSQDIEGYEQYF. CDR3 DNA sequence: TGTGCCAGCAGCCAAGATATTGAGGGCTACGAGCAGTACTTC.

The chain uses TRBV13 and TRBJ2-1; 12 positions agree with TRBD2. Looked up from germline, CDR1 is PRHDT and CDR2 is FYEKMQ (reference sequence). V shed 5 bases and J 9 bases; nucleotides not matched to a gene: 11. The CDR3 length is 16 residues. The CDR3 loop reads CASSQTSGRSPPEQFF. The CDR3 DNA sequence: TGTGCCAGCAGCCAAACTAGCGGGAGGTCACCCCCTGAGCAGTTCTTC.

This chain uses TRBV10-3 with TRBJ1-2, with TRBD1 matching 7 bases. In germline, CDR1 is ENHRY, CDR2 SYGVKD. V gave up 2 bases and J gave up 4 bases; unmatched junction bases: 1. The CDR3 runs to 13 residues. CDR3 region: CAISERDSYGYTF. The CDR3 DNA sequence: TGTGCCATCAGTGAGAGGGACAGCTATGGCTACACCTTC.

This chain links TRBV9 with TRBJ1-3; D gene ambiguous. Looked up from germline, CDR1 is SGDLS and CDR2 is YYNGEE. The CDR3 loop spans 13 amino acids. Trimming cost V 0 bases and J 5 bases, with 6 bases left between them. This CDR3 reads CASSVDARNTIYF. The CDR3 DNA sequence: TGTGCCAGCAGCGTAGACGCTAGAAACACCATATATTTT.

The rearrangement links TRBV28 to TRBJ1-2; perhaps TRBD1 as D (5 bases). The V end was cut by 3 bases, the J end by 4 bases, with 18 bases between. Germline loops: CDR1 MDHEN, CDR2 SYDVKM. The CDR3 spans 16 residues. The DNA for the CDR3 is TGTGCCAGCAGTTTTTCAGTTGCCGGGGGGAGCTATGGCTACACCTTC. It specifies CASSFSVAGGSYGYTF.

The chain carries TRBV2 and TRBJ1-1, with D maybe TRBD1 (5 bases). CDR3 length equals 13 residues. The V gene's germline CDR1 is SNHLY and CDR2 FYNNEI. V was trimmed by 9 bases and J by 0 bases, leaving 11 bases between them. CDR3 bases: TGTGCCAGGACGACAGACGTGAACACTGAAGCTTTCTTT. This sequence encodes CARTTDVNTEAFF.

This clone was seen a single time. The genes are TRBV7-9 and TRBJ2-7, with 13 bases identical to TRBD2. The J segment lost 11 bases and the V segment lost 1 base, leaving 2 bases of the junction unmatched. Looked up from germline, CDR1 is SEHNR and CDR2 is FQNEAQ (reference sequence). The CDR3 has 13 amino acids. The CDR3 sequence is CASSLGTSGREYF. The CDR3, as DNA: TGTGCCAGCAGCTTAGGGACTAGCGGGAGAGAGTACTTC.

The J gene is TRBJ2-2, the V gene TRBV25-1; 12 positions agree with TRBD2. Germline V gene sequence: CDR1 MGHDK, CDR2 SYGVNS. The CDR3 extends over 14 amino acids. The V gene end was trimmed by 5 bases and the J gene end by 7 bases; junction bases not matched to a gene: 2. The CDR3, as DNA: TGTGCCAGCAGTCTAGCGGGAGGGGGCGGGGAGCTGTTTTTT. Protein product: CASSLAGGGGELFF.

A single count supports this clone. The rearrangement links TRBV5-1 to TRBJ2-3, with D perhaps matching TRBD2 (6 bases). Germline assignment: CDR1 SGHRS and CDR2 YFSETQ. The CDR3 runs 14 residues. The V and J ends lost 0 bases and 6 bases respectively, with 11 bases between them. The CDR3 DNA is TGCGCCAGCAGCTTGGGAAAGCTAGCGGATACGCAGTATTTT. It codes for CASSLGKLADTQYF. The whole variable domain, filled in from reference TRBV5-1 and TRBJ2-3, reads KAGVTQTPRYLIKTRGQQVTLSCSPISGHRSVSWYQQTPGQGLQFLFEYFSETQRNKGNFPGRFSGRQFSNSRSEMNVSTLELGDSALYLCASSLGKLADTQYFGPGTRLTVL.

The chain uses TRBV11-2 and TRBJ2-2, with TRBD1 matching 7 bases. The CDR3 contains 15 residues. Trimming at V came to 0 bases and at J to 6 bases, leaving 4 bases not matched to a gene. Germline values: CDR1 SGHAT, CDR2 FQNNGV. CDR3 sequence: CASSLDPDRAGELFF. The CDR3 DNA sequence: TGTGCCAGCAGCTTAGACCCAGACAGGGCCGGGGAGCTGTTTTTT.

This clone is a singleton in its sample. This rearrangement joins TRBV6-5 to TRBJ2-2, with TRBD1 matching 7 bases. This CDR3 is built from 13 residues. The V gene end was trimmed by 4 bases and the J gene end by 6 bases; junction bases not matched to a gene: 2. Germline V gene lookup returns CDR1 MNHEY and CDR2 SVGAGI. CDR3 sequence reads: CASSSGTAGELFF. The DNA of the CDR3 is TGTGCCAGCAGTTCAGGGACAGCCGGGGAGCTGTTTTTT.